The 7 T cell receptor beta chains below were found in one sample sequenced in a study of T cell responses to AZD1222 COVID-19 vaccine. The repertoire was sequenced with immunoSEQ multiplex PCR; TCRdb's copy has only in-frame clones and lacks some. The data hold tens of thousands of clones, with 78% observed a single time. Specimen: peripheral blood, collected on day 0 of AZD1222 vaccination. All receptors derive from an adult in good health.

This chain uses TRBV28 with TRBJ2-1; TRBD2 is a possible D gene (6 bases). This CDR3 comprises 16 residues. Germline values: CDR1 MDHEN, CDR2 SYDVKM. The V and J ends lost 6 bases and 3 bases respectively, with 18 bases between them. The CDR3 coding sequence is TGTGCCAGCAGCCAGATCTCGGGACTCCACTACAATGAGCAGTTCTTC. It specifies CASSQISGLHYNEQFF.

This clone was picked up a small number of times. The chain couples TRBV5-4 to TRBJ2-7; 10 nucleotides agree with TRBD1. The germline gives CDR1 SGHNT, CDR2 YYREEE (reference sequence). The CDR3 totals 15 residues. With V trimmed by 1 base and J by 1 base, 2 bases remained unmatched. The CDR3 DNA follows: TGTGCCAGCAGCTTGATGGGACAGGGGTCCTACGAGCAGTACTTC. Translating gives CASSLMGQGSYEQYF. The whole variable domain, filled in from reference TRBV5-4 and TRBJ2-7, reads ETGVTQSPTHLIKTRGQQVTLRCSSQSGHNTVSWYQQALGQGPQFIFQYYREEENGRGNFPPRFSGLQFPNYSSELNVNALELDDSALYLCASSLMGQGSYEQYFGPGTRLTVT.

This sequence joins TRBV6-5 and TRBJ1-1; a weak D match, TRBD1 (6 bases). This CDR3 has 14 residues. In germline, CDR1 is MNHEY, CDR2 SVGAGI. V was shortened by 7 bases and J by 3 bases, with 15 bases between the two germline ends. The CDR3 loop reads CASTLGAGDTEAFF. In DNA, the CDR3 is TGTGCCAGCACCCTGGGAGCAGGGGACACTGAAGCTTTCTTT.

The V and J genes are TRBV4-2 and TRBJ1-5; D is perhaps TRBD1 (6 bases). CDR3 size: 16 residues. From germline, CDR1 is LGHNA and CDR2 YNFKEQ. The V end lost 1 base, the J end lost 8 bases, and 18 bases lay between the germline ends. CDR3 residues: CASSQGRGGLGKPQHF. The CDR3 coding sequence is TGTGCCAGCAGCCAAGGACGCGGGGGGCTAGGGAAGCCCCAGCATTTT.

The chain has TRBV7-2 and TRBJ2-2, with 10 bases that match TRBD2. Losses at the gene ends were 1 base for V and 6 bases for J; bases not matched to a gene: 5. The CDR3 is made up of 16 amino acids. CDR1 and CDR2 (germline): SGHTA, FQGNSA. CDR3 nucleotide sequence: TGTGCCAGCAGCTTAGGGCCTAGCGGGAGCGCCGGGGAGCTGTTTTTT. The encoded protein is CASSLGPSGSAGELFF.

The chain uses TRBV6-5 and TRBJ2-1; D not resolved. Trimming cost V 0 bases and J 5 bases, with 8 bases left between them. The CDR3 covers 14 residues. Looked up from germline, CDR1 is MNHEY and CDR2 is SVGAGI. The CDR3 sequence is CASSYSSQNNEQFF. The CDR3 DNA follows: TGTGCCAGCAGTTACTCGTCGCAGAACAATGAGCAGTTCTTC.

The J gene is TRBJ2-3, the V gene TRBV2, with a possible D match to TRBD2 (6 bases). The V end lost 5 bases, the J end lost 0 bases, and 27 bases lay between the germline ends. This CDR3 spans 20 amino acids. The germline V gene has CDR1 SNHLY and CDR2 FYNNEI. In nucleotides, the CDR3 is TGTGCCAGCAGTTACCCCTCGGAGTCTGGGGGGACCTCTAGCACAGATACGCAGTATTTT. It encodes CASSYPSESGGTSSTDTQYF. The full variable domain, with the rest looked up from reference TRBV2 and TRBJ2-3, is EPEVTQTPSHQVTQMGQEVILRCVPISNHLYFYWYRQILGQKVEFLVSFYNNEISEKSEIFDDQFSVERPDGSNFTLKIRSTKLEDSAMYFCASSYPSESGGTSSTDTQYFGPGTRLTVL.